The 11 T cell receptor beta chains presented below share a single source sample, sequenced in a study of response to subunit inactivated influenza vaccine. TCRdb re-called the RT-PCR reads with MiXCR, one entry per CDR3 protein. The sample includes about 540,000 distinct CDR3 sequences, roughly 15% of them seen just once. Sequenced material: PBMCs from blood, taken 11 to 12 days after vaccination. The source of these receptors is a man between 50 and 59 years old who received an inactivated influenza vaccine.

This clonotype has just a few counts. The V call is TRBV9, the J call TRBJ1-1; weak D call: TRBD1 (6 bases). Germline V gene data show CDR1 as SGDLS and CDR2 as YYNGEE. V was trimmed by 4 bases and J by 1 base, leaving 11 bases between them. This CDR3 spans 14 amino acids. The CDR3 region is CASSPRGANTEAFF. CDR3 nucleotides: TGTGCCAGCAGCCCGAGGGGGGCGAACACTGAAGCTTTCTTT.

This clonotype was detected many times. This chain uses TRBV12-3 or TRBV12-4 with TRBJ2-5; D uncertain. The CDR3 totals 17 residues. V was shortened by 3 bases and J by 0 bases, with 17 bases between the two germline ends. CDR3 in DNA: TGTGCCAGCAGTTTCAAAGCAGCCACTGGAGACCAAGAGACCCAGTACTTC. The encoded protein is CASSFKAATGDQETQYF.

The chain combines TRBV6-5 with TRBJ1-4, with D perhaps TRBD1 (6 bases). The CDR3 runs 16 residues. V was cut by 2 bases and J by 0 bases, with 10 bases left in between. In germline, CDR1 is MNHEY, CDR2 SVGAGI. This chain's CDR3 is CASSYRTDSTNEKLFF. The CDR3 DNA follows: TGTGCCAGCAGTTACAGGACAGATTCAACTAATGAAAAACTGTTTTTT.

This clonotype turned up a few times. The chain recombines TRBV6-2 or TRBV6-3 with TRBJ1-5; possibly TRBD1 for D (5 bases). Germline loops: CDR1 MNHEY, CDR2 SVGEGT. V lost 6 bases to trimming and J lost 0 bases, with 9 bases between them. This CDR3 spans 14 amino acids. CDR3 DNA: TGTGCCAGCAGCCGCAGGGATAGCAATCAGCCCCAGCATTTT. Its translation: CASSRRDSNQPQHF.

This chain's CDR3 is CSAKLVNEQYF. As DNA, the CDR3 is TGCAGTGCTAAACTAGTTAACGAGCAGTACTTC. This chain links TRBV20-1 with TRBJ2-7; possibly TRBD2 for D (5 bases). Germline V gene data show CDR1 as DFQATT and CDR2 as SNEGSKA (reference sequence). The CDR3 is made up of 11 amino acids. Trimming left V 4 bases short and J 5 bases short, with 9 bases between.

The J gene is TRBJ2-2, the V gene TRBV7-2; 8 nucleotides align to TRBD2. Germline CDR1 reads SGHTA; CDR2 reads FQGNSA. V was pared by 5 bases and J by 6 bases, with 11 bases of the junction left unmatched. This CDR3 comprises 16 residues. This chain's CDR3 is CASSPNGGLVAGELFF. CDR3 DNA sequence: TGTGCCAGCAGCCCAAATGGGGGACTAGTAGCCGGGGAGCTGTTTTTT.

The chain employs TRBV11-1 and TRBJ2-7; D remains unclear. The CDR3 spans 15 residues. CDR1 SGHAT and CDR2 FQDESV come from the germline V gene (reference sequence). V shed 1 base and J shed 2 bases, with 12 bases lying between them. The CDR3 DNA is TGTGCCAGCAGCTTAGGGGCAGCTCCGACCTACGAGCAGTACTTC. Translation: CASSLGAAPTYEQYF. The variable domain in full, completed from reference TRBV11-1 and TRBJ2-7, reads EAEVAQSPRYKITEKSQAVAFWCDPISGHATLYWYRQILGQGPELLVQFQDESVVDDSQLPKDRFSAERLKGVDSTLKIQPAELGDSAMYLCASSLGAAPTYEQYFGPGTRLTVT.

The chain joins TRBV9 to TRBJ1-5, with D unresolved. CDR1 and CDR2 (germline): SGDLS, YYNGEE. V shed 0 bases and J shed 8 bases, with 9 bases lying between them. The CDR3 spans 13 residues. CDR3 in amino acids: CASSVGTGKPQHF. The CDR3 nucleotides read TGTGCCAGCAGCGTAGGCACGGGGAAGCCCCAGCATTTT. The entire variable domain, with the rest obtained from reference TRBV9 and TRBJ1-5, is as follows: DSGVTQTPKHLITATGQRVTLRCSPRSGDLSVYWYQQSLDQGLQFLIQYYNGEERAKGNILERFSAQQFPDLHSELNLSSLELGDSALYFCASSVGTGKPQHFGDGTRLSIL.

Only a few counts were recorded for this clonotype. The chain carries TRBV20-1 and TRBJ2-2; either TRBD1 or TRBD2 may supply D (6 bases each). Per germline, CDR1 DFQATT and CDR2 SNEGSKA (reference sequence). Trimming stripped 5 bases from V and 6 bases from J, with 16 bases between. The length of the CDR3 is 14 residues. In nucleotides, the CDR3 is TGCAGTGCTCCTGTGGGGGGCAGGCCCGGGGAGCTGTTTTTT. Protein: CSAPVGGRPGELFF.

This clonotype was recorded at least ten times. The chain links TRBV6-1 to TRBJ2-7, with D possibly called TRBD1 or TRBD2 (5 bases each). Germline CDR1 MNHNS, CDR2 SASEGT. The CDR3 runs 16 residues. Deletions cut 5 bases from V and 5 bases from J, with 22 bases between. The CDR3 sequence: CASSPGLTLSIHEQYF. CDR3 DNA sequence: TGTGCCAGCAGTCCGGGGCTTACCCTGAGCATCCACGAGCAGTACTTC.

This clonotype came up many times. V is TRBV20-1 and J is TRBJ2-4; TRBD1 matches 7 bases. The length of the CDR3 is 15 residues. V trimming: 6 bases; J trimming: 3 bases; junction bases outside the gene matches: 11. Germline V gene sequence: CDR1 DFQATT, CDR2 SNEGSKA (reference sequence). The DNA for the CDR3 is TGCAGTGCATCAGACAGGGCAGGTTACAAAAACATTCAGTACTTC. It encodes CSASDRAGYKNIQYF.